This T cell receptor beta chain was sequenced in a study of CXCR3-negative and CXCR3-positive naive CD8 T cells. The overall study: Per library, roughly 1.4 +/- 0.3 million reads; 130 million to 150 million TRB reads overall.

In the case of this clonotype: Its target is unknown.

UMI-labeled 5' RACE TRB cDNA libraries were prepared from the cells. Each CDR3 protein gets one entry in TCRdb, which reprocessed the 5' RACE reads and gives no DNA. The listing contains over 100,000 distinct CDR3 sequences. Findings and caveats of the study: Post-cryopreservation CXCR3 expression was partly diminished, and the bulk of assays employed fresh PBMCs. From TRB CDR3 properties, TCR strength was inferred; surface CD5 did not differ between naive subsets.

Cells that were CD45RO-CCR7+CD27+CD95- constituted naive CD8+ T cells. There are 13 residues in the CDR3. The V and J genes are TRBV12-3 or TRBV12-4 and TRBJ2-7; TCRdb's D call, TRBD1, is unchecked because there is no DNA. The sequenced sample consisted of naive CXCR3- CD8+ T cells from blood. Noted subset: CD45RO-CCR7+CD27+CD95- naive CD8+ T cells lacking CXCR3 (TNR3-). This receptor was obtained from a human donor in good health. Some clones in this sample may be carry-over from other donors' samples. The CDR3 reads CASQGTGTYEQYF.